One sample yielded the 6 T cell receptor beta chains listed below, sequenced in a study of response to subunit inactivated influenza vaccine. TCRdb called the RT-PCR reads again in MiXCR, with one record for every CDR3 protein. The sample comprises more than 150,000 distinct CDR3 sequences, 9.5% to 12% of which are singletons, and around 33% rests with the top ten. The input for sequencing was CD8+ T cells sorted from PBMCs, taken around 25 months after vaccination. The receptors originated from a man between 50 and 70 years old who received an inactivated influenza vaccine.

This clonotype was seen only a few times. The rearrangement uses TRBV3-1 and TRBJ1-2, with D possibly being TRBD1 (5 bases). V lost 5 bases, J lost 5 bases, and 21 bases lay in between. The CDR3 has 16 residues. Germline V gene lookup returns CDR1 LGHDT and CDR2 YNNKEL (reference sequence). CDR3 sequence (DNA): TGTGCCAGCAGCATAGGGAGTTCAGGGCTTTCTTATGGCTACACCTTC. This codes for CASSIGSSGLSYGYTF.

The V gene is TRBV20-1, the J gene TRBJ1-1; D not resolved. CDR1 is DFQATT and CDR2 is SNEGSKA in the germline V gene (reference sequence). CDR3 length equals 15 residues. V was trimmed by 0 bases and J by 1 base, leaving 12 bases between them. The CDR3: CSARDLWGGNTEAFF. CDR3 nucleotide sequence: TGCAGTGCTAGAGATCTTTGGGGAGGGAACACTGAAGCTTTCTTT.

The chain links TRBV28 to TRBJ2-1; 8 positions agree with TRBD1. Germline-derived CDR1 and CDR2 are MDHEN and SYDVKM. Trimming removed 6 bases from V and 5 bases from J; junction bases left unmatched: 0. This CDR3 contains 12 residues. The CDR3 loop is CASRGQDNEQFF. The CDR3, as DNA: TGTGCCAGCAGGGGACAGGACAATGAGCAGTTCTTC.

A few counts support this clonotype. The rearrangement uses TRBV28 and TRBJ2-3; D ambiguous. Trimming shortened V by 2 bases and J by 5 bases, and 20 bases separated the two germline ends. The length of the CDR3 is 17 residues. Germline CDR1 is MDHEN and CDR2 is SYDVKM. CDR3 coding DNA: TGTGCCAGCAGTTTACTTCACGCGGACCGCTTCGGAGATACGCAGTATTTT. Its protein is CASSLLHADRFGDTQYF.

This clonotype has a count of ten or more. The CDR3 here is CASSPPFYKWGYTF. For the CDR3, the DNA is TGTGCCAGCAGTCCTCCTTTTTATAAGTGGGGCTACACCTTC. The chain has TRBV28 and TRBJ1-2, with D unclear. CDR1 and CDR2 (germline): MDHEN, SYDVKM. Trimming took off 5 bases at V and 8 bases at J, with 18 bases between the two ends. The CDR3 sequence is 14 residues long.

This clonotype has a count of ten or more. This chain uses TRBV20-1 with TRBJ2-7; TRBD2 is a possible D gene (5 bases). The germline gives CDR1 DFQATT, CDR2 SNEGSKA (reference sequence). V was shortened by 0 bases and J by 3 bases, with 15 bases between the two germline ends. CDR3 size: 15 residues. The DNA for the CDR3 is TGCAGTGCTAGAGATGGTAACCCGGGGAACTACGAGCAGTACTTC. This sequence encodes CSARDGNPGNYEQYF.